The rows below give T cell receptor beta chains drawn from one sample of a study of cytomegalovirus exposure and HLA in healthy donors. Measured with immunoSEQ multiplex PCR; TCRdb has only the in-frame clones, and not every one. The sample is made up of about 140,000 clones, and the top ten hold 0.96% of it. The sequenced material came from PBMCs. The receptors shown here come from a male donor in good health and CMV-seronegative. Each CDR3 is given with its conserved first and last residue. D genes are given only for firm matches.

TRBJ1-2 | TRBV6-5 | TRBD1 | TGTGCCAGCAGTTACTTGCCGAATCAGGGGGCGGGAGGCTACACCTTC | CASSYLPNQGAGGYTF
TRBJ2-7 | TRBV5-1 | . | TGCGCCAGCAGCCGGGACTCCTACGAGCAGTACTTC | CASSRDSYEQYF
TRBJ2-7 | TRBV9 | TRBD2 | TGTGCCAGCAGCTTCGGGACTAGCGGGATCGACGAGCAGTACTTC | CASSFGTSGIDEQYF
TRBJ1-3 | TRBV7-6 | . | TGTGCCAGCAGCTTAGGGCAGGGGTCGACTGGAAACACCATATATTTT | CASSLGQGSTGNTIYF
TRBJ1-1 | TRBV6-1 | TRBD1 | TGTGCCAGCAGTCCTATGACAGGGGCGGACACTGAAGCTTTCTTT | CASSPMTGADTEAFF
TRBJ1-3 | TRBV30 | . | TGTGCCTGGAGAACAGGGCACGGAAACACCATATATTTT | CAWRTGHGNTIYF
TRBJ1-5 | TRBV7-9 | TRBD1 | TGTGCCAGCAGCTTAGGGGACAGCGGGAATCAGCCCCAGCATTTT | CASSLGDSGNQPQHF
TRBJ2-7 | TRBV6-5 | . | TGTGCCAGCAGTTCGCAGACCTACGAGCAGTACTTC | CASSSQTYEQYF
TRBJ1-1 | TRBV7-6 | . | TGTGCCAGCAGCGCAAGTACCAGGGGCACTGAAGCTTTCTTT | CASSASTRGTEAFF
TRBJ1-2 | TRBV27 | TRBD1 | TGTGCCAGCAGTTTTGCGACAGGGTCGTTGTACACCTTC | CASSFATGSLYTF
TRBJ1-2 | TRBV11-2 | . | TGTGCCAGCATCCAAGGGGAATATGGCTACACCTTC | CASIQGEYGYTF
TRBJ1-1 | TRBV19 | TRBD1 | TGTGCCAGTAGCCACACGACAGGGAAGAACACTGAAGCTTTCTTT | CASSHTTGKNTEAFF
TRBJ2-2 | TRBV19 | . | TGTGCCAGTAGTAGCTGGGCAGGGGCTTTCACCGGGGAGCTGTTTTTT | CASSSWAGAFTGELFF
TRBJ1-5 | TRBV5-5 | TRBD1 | TGTGCCAGCAGCTTGGGGGGACAGGGTCGAGGTCAGCCCCAGCATTTT | CASSLGGQGRGQPQHF
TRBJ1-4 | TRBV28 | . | TGTGCCAGCAGTTTGGGTGGGAGAACTAATGAAAAACTGTTTTTT | CASSLGGRTNEKLFF
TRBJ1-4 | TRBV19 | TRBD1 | TGTGCCAGTATTTCAACAGGGGCTCGGAAACTGTTTTTT | CASISTGARKLFF
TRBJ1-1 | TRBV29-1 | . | TGCAGCGTTGGATTTGACAGTAACACTGAAGCTTTCTTT | CSVGFDSNTEAFF
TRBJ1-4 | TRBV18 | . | TGTGCCAGCTCACCTCTTGAGAATGAAAAACTGTTTTTT | CASSPLENEKLFF
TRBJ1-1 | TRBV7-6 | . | TGTGCCAGCAGCTTGACGGCAGGGGCATCGAACACTGAAGCTTTCTTT | CASSLTAGASNTEAFF
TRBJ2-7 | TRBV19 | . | TGTGCCAGTAGTCTAACTATCTCCTACGAGCAGTACTTC | CASSLTISYEQYF
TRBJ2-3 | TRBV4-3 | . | TGCGCCAGCAGCCGAGGAACCGGGACACAGGCTCTGGATACGCAGTATTTT | CASSRGTGTQALDTQYF
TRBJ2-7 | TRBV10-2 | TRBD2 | TGCGCCAGCAGTGCGTCTAGCGGGAGGACCTACGAGCAGTACTTC | CASSASSGRTYEQYF
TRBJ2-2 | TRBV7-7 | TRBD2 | TGTGCCAGCAGCTTAGTTGCGGGAGGGGGCACCGGGGAGCTGTTTTTT | CASSLVAGGGTGELFF
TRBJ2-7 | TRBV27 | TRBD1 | TGTGCCAGCAGCGGGACAGGGAGATACGAGCAGTACTTC | CASSGTGRYEQYF
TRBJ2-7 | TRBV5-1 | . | TGCGCCAGCAGCTCCTCTCCCCCAGGGTTCGTCACCTACGAGCAGTACTTC | CASSSSPPGFVTYEQYF
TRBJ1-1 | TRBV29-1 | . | TGCAGCGTTAGAATTGGGGCAGGGAACACTGAAGCTTTCTTT | CSVRIGAGNTEAFF
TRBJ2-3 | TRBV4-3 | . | TGCGCCAGCAGCGGAGCGGCTAGCACAGATACGCAGTATTTT | CASSGAASTDTQYF
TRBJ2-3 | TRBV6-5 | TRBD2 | TGTGCCAGCAGTTACGGGGGGGGACTCACCACAGATACGCAGTATTTT | CASSYGGGLTTDTQYF
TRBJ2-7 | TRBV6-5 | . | TGTGCCAGCAGTCCCCTAGACAGCAACATCTACGAGCAGTACTTC | CASSPLDSNIYEQYF
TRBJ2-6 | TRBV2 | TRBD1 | TGTGCCAGCACCCGGATAGGGGACAGGGCTGGGGCCAACGTCCTGACTTTC | CASTRIGDRAGANVLTF
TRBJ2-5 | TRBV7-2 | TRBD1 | TGTGCCAGCAGCCAACAGGGGGTGGAGACCCAGTACTTC | CASSQQGVETQYF